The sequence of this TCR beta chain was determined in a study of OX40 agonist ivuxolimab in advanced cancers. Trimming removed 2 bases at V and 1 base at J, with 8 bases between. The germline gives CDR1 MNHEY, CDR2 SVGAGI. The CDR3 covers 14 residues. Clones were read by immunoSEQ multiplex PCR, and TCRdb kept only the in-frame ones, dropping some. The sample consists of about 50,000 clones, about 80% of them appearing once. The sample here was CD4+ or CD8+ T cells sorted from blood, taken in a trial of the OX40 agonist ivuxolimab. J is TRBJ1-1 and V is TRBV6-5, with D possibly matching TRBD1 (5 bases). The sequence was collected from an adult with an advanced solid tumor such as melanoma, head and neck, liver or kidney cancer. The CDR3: CASSYRQSNTEAFF. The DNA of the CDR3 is TGTGCCAGCAGTTACCGACAGTCGAACACTGAAGCTTTCTTT.